This T cell receptor beta chain was identified during a study of shared clonotypes between healthy human individuals. The table came from immunoSEQ multiplex PCR; TCRdb's copy has only in-frame clones and leaves some out. The sample lists about 1,900,000 clones; just under 95% were seen once. The germline V and J ends were trimmed by 5 bases and 9 bases, with 11 bases remaining between them. Per the germline V gene, CDR1 is MNHEY and CDR2 is SVGAGI. CDR3 length: 13 amino acids. Cells designated naive CD8 were CD45RO-negative and were positively selected for CCR7, with terminally differentiated effector memory CD45RA+ cells excluded.

The chain joins TRBV6-5 to TRBJ1-6; D call uncertain. The receptor was derived from a man aged 18 to 30 in good health. Sample: naive CD8+ T cells sorted from blood. The CDR3 DNA sequence: TGTGCCAGCAGTAAGACGGGTCCTTCACCCCTCCACTTT. This encodes CASSKTGPSPLHF.